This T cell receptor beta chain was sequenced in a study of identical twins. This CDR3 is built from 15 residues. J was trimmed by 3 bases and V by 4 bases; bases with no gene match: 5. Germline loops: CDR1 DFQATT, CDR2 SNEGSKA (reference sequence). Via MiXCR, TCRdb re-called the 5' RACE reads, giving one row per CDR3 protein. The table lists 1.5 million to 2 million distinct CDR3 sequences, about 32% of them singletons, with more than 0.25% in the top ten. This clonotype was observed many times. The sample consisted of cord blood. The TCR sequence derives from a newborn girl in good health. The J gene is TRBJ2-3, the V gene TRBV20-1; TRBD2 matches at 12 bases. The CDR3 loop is CSAIRLAGATDTQYF. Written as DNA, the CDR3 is TGCAGTGCTATTCGACTAGCGGGAGCGACAGATACGCAGTATTTT.